In its sample, the clone carrying this T cell receptor beta chain was seen once. The record originates from a study of blood T cell repertoires in COVID-19. Study summary: From the United States, Italy and Spain came samples of acute and convalescent COVID-19.

The protocol was immunoSEQ multiplex PCR, while the TCRdb copy is restricted to in-frame clones and leaves out a portion. The top ten clones hold around 8% of a sample with about 200,000 clones, 80% to 90% of them seen once. The sample consisted of PBMCs or T cells enriched from blood (not recorded which). This clonotype originated in a woman between 18 and 29 years old who had recovered from COVID-19.

CDR3 bases: TGTGCCAGCAGTTTAGCACATTTCGGCTACACCTTC. Translated: CASSLAHFGYTF. The chain uses TRBV12-3 or TRBV12-4 and TRBJ1-2; D unclear. The length of the CDR3 is 12 residues. With 0 bases removed from V and 8 bases from J, the gap between germline ends came to 7 bases.